One T cell receptor beta chain is described in this entry. No cognate antigen has been identified for it. Qualities for individual bases were not recorded, and no much larger clone is one base off. This record belongs to a study of spatial heterogeneity in lung cancer (dated by TCRdb to between 2018 and 2021). A note on the overall study: Donors were under 95 patients with early-stage, untreated non-small cell lung cancer from the lung TRACERx cohort. TCR alpha and beta repertoires were quantitatively compared across multiple tumor regions, matched nontumor lung and blood in non-small cell lung cancer. In the raw uncorrected reads, each unique combination of TCR and UMI appeared on average more than ten times. Follow-up PBMC samples were sequenced whenever available, with a median time to follow-up of 2 to 3 years after resection. Beta-chain transcripts were consistently detected in greater numbers than alpha-chain transcripts, which likely reflects a higher abundance of beta-chain transcripts. Nonsynonymous mutation counts, determined by whole-exome sequencing of tumor tissue, were related to features of the TCR repertoire. Both alpha and beta chains were TCR-sequenced in samples taken at surgery, namely 220 tumor regions, fewer than 85 matched nontumor lung samples and 55 to 60 PBMC samples.

To prepare the library, 5' RACE was applied. Sequencing relied on a NextSeq 500. To allow correction of PCR and sequencing errors, the TCR library protocol tagged every TCR cDNA molecule with a unique molecular identifier. The study's processing was this. TCR identification, UMI-based error correction and CDR3 extraction were performed with Decombinator tools. TCRs above a frequency of 2 per 1,000, corresponding to the top 1% of the tumor frequency distribution, were defined as expanded. Rényi diversity was computed with the R vegan package after subsampling each repertoire 100 times to 5,000 TCRs. CDR3 similarity networks were constructed using string-kernel similarity of amino acid triplets, with links drawn between CDR3s whose pairwise similarity was above 0.82. Through fastp at Q25 and MiXCR, TCRdb rebuilt clones from the public reads, retaining in-frame beta chains. Rows are combined by CDR3 protein, so each entry shows the most common genes and DNA. The V and J calls and clone size come from TCRdb's table, not from the authors' own analysis. This sample gives approximately 41,000 distinct CDR3 sequences in total; about 10% of them show up just once. In total, the top ten clones hold roughly 17% of the sample.

The junction shows trimming of 4 bases on V and 3 bases on J, and the gene matches do not reach 6 bases of it. The germline V gene (reference sequence) sets CDR1 to SEHNR and CDR2 to FQNEAQ. The CDR3 runs 15 residues from the cysteine to the phenylalanine. Only CDR3 DNA is held: 45 bases, read in frame from base 1. Findings and caveats that apply to the study as a whole: Confirming at a functional level the hypothesis that regional TCRs recognize regional mutations was considered to require additional single-cell paired TCR alpha and beta sequencing. Only roughly 15 patients were included in the comparisons of baseline and follow-up blood repertoires. Ubiquitous expanded tumor TCRs were found in blood more often at tumor resection than at routine follow-up.

This specimen's time point label, per the study, means: blood at routine non-recurrence follow-up after resection. Without any cell sorting, TCR sequencing was performed on whole RNA extracted either from tumor and nontumor lung tissue or from cryopreserved PBMC samples. Only patients for whom sufficient RNA was available from at least two tumor regions were selected for TCR sequencing. The starting material was PBMCs, obtained at follow-up. The V and J segments used are TRBV7-9 and TRBJ2-7; 10 junctional bases match TRBD2. The source is a female donor with early-stage non-small cell lung cancer. In nucleotides, the sequence is TGTGCCAGCAGCTACGTCACTAGCGGGGACTACGAGCAGTACTTC. Its product reads: CASSYVTSGDYEQYF.